This TCR beta chain was found in a study of cytomegalovirus exposure and HLA in healthy donors. Per the germline V gene, CDR1 is MNHEY and CDR2 is SVGAGI. The CDR3 contains 13 residues. V lost 8 bases and J 1 base, leaving 9 bases between the germline ends. To note about this clone: Its target is not known.

Researchers ran the PCR with 60 Vbeta and 13 Jbeta primers. Clones were sequenced by immunoSEQ multiplex PCR, and TCRdb holds only the in-frame ones, with some missing. Of 55,000 to 75,000 clones in the sample, approximately 70% were seen once. Whole-study results and caveats: In a later analysis, CMV-associated beta chains were mostly HLA-associated, it appeared.

The sample consisted of PBMCs. This sequence joins TRBV6-5 and TRBJ1-3; D gene uncertain. The TCR sequence derives from a man aged 35 to 55 in good health and CMV-seropositive. This CDR3 is CASGGGSGNTIYF. CDR3 in DNA: TGTGCCAGCGGCGGTGGGTCTGGAAACACCATATATTTT.